This T cell receptor (beta chain) was retrieved from a study of cytomegalovirus exposure and HLA in healthy donors. This clone was found once. PCR was performed using 60 Vbeta and 13 Jbeta primers. Profiling relied on immunoSEQ multiplex PCR, and the TCRdb table lists in-frame clones only, not all of them. The repertoire holds more than 150,000 clones, with over 70% as singletons. CDR1 is KGHSH and CDR2 is LQKENI in the germline V gene. V lost 4 bases and J lost 1; bases outside the gene matches: 6. This CDR3 is built from 15 residues. The receptor's source is a woman aged 45-65 years in good health and CMV-seropositive. The chain links TRBV18 to TRBJ2-5, with 7 bases matching TRBD1. The sample consisted of PBMCs. The CDR3, as DNA: TGTGCCAGCTCACTAGTACAGGGGAGCCAAGAGACCCAGTACTTC. The encoded protein is CASSLVQGSQETQYF.